The 14 T cell receptor beta chains given below trace back to one sample, sequenced in a study of blood T cell repertoires in COVID-19. TCRdb keeps only in-frame clones here, not all; method: immunoSEQ multiplex PCR. The table shows nearly 350,000 clones, with about 88% occurring only once. The sequenced material came from PBMCs or T cells enriched from blood (not recorded which). Every receptor here comes from a woman aged 25 to 45 who had recovered from COVID-19.

The CDR3 protein is CASSDRTGTGTNYGYTF. The DNA for the CDR3 is TGCGCCAGCAGCGACCGTACCGGGACAGGGACTAACTATGGCTACACCTTC. J is TRBJ1-2 and V is TRBV10-1; TRBD1 matches at 9 bases. CDR3 length: 17 residues. The trim removed 6 bases at V and 0 bases at J, leaving 11 bases unmatched. Germline-derived CDR1 and CDR2 are WNHNN and SYGVQD (reference sequence).

The rearrangement joins TRBV27 to TRBJ1-5; possible D gene TRBD1, 5 bases. Trimming left V 3 bases short and J 1 base short, with 13 bases between. Germline V gene data show CDR1 as MNHEY and CDR2 as SMNVEV (reference sequence). The CDR3 covers 16 residues. CDR3 amino acids: CASSFYGGNSNQPQHF. As DNA, the CDR3 is TGTGCCAGCAGTTTTTACGGGGGGAACAGCAATCAGCCCCAGCATTTT.

This clone has only one observation. The chain links TRBV15 to TRBJ1-1; 7 bases are shared with TRBD1. With V trimmed by 3 bases and J by 2 bases, 3 bases remained unmatched. CDR3 length: 14 residues. Germline lookup yields CDR1 LNHNV and CDR2 YYDKDF (reference sequence). The CDR3 nucleotides read TGTGCCACCAGCAGGGACAGGCGAAACACTGAAGCTTTCTTT. Its protein is CATSRDRRNTEAFF.

This clone was seen a few times. This sequence joins TRBV10-1 and TRBJ2-3; the match to TRBD1 covers 8 bases. Germline CDR1 and CDR2: WNHNN and SYGVQD (reference sequence). The J segment lost 8 bases and the V segment lost 0 bases, leaving 7 bases of the junction unmatched. The length of the CDR3 is 15 residues. CDR3 in amino acids: CASSESGTGKGTQYF. The DNA of the CDR3 is TGCGCCAGCAGTGAGTCGGGGACAGGCAAGGGTACGCAGTATTTT.

The chain employs TRBV24-1 and TRBJ2-5; possibly TRBD2 for D (6 bases). The germline gives CDR1 KGHDR, CDR2 SFDVKD. The V end was cut by 9 bases, the J end by 4 bases, with 11 bases between. This CDR3 has 12 amino acids. CDR3 coding DNA: TGTGCCACCGGGACTGACATAGAGACCCAGTACTTC. Its protein is CATGTDIETQYF.

This chain links TRBV18 with TRBJ2-7; no reliable D call. Germline V CDR1 and CDR2: KGHSH, LQKENI. This CDR3 spans 12 amino acids. V was trimmed by 3 bases and J by 7 bases, leaving 10 bases between them. CDR3 loop: CASSPRSEEQYF. CDR3 DNA: TGTGCCAGCTCACCTAGGTCGGAGGAGCAGTACTTC.

The chain carries TRBV28 and TRBJ2-7; D perhaps matches TRBD1 (6 bases). There are 16 residues in the CDR3. The V gene's germline CDR1 is MDHEN and CDR2 SYDVKM. V lost 4 bases and J lost 1, with 17 bases in between. The DNA for the CDR3 is TGTGCCAGCAGTTCCCCAGGGGTGGGGCCATCCTACGAGCAGTACTTC. It specifies CASSSPGVGPSYEQYF. Using reference TRBV28 and TRBJ2-7 for the parts outside the CDR3, the full variable domain is DVKVTQSSRYLVKRTGEKVFLECVQDMDHENMFWYRQDPGLGLRLIYFSYDVKMKEKGDIPEGYSVSREKKERFSLILESASTNQTSMYLCASSSPGVGPSYEQYFGPGTRLTVT.

In this sample, this clone turned up a few times. This rearrangement joins TRBV18 to TRBJ1-1; the match to TRBD1 covers 9 bases. CDR3 length: 19 amino acids. CDR1 KGHSH and CDR2 LQKENI come from the germline V gene. V shed 0 bases and J 0 bases; nucleotides not matched to a gene: 11. The CDR3 protein is CASSPPSDRGPPMNTEAFF. The CDR3 DNA reads as TGTGCCAGCTCACCACCGTCGGACAGGGGTCCTCCAATGAACACTGAAGCTTTCTTT.

The chain joins TRBV2 to TRBJ1-6; possible D gene TRBD1, 5 bases. CDR1 and CDR2 from the germline V gene are SNHLY and FYNNEI. V gave up 6 bases and J gave up 6 bases, with 12 bases separating them. The CDR3 is 14 amino acids. DNA of the CDR3: TGTGCCAGCAGGGGAGGACACGGTAATTCACCCCTCCACTTT. Its protein is CASRGGHGNSPLHF.

The V gene is TRBV10-3, the J gene TRBJ2-7; possible D gene TRBD2, 7 bases. The V gene's germline CDR1 is ENHRY and CDR2 SYGVKD. The CDR3 runs 17 residues. The V end was cut by 0 bases, the J end by 3 bases, with 18 bases between. CDR3 DNA sequence: TGTGCCATCAGTGAGTCAGGAGTGGGGGGGGCAGACTACGAGCAGTACTTC. Amino acid sequence: CAISESGVGGADYEQYF.

This chain joins TRBV4-2 and TRBJ1-4; D call uncertain. The germline gives CDR1 LGHNA, CDR2 YNFKEQ. The CDR3 consists of 15 residues. The V gene lost 3 bases and the J gene lost 3 bases, with 11 bases spanning the gap. The CDR3 sequence: CASSQGGWANEKLFF. The CDR3 nucleotides read TGTGCCAGCAGCCAGGGAGGGTGGGCTAATGAAAAACTGTTTTTT.

The chain couples TRBV5-1 to TRBJ1-3; 7 bases match TRBD1. This CDR3 has 13 amino acids. Trimming cost V 7 bases and J 4 bases; bases outside gene matches: 5. CDR1 and CDR2 from the germline V gene are SGHRS and YFSETQ. The CDR3 coding sequence is TGCGCCAGCTCACAGGGGTACGGAAACACCATATATTTT. Protein: CASSQGYGNTIYF.

This CDR3 is CASGPGLDTQYF. The DNA for the CDR3 is TGTGCTAGTGGTCCCGGGTTAGATACGCAGTATTTT. The chain is built from TRBV12-5 and TRBJ2-3, with D unresolved. The ends were cut back, 5 bases at V and 5 bases at J, with 8 bases in the middle. Per germline, CDR1 LGHNT and CDR2 FRNRAP. The CDR3 is made up of 12 amino acids.

This clone was found once. The chain links TRBV2 to TRBJ1-5; TRBD1 matches 8 bases. V trimming: 11 bases; J trimming: 0 bases; junction bases outside the gene matches: 15. The length of the CDR3 is 17 residues. Germline CDR1 is SNHLY and CDR2 is FYNNEI. The CDR3 loop is CASTAGTGRGSNQPQHF. The CDR3 region has the DNA TGTGCCTCTACAGCCGGGACAGGAAGGGGTAGCAATCAGCCCCAGCATTTT.